The 14 T cell receptor beta chains below all came from one sample that was sequenced in a study of immune characterization of retroperitoneal liposarcoma. TCRdb itself ran the PCR reads through MiXCR, one entry per CDR3 protein. The data contain some 11,000 distinct CDR3 sequences, over 45% of them singletons. Sequenced material: tumor tissue. All receptors derive from a female donor with retroperitoneal liposarcoma.

V and J are TRBV27 and TRBJ2-6; TRBD1 aligns across 9 bases. Germline V lookup: CDR1 MNHEY, CDR2 SMNVEV (reference sequence). V shed 6 bases, J shed 2 bases, and the junction held 8 bases outside the gene matches. The CDR3 spans 17 residues. CDR3 in DNA: TGTGCCAGCAGGCCAAGTTACAGGGGGCCTGGGGCCAACGTCCTGACTTTC. It encodes CASRPSYRGPGANVLTF.

Comment on this clonotype: Compared with germline, one end of the junction differs, possibly owing to a read error. This rearrangement joins TRBV6-1 to TRBJ2-3; D might be TRBD2 (5 bases). This CDR3 contains 16 residues. Per germline, CDR1 MNHNS and CDR2 SASEGT. The CDR3 nucleotides are TGTGCCAGCCGATTCGTCGGGAAGGGCAAATTCTACGAGCATTACTTC. Translation: CASRFVGKGKFYEHYF.

By share of the sample, this clonotype is large (0.1 to 1%). The V call is TRBV6-1, the J call TRBJ2-7, with D possibly being TRBD1 or TRBD2 (5 bases each). V was clipped by 4 bases and J by 0 bases, with 10 bases between them. The CDR3 has 14 residues. Germline V lookup: CDR1 MNHNS, CDR2 SASEGT. CDR3 bases: TGTGCCAGCAGTGTAGGGGAGTTCTCCTACGAGCAGTACTTC. It codes for CASSVGEFSYEQYF.

The chain links TRBV10-1 to TRBJ2-7; D possibly uses TRBD1 or TRBD2 (5 bases each). Per the germline V gene, CDR1 is WNHNN and CDR2 is SYGVQD (reference sequence). Trimming removed 0 bases at V and 0 bases at J, with 12 bases between. CDR3 length: 16 amino acids. CDR3 DNA: TGCGCCAGCAGTGAGTCGGGGGACCCCAGCTCCTACGAGCAGTACTTC. Protein sequence: CASSESGDPSSYEQYF.

In its sample, this clonotype is medium-sized. This sequence joins TRBV7-2 and TRBJ2-1; 7 bases agree with TRBD2. V shed 0 bases, J shed 10 bases, and the junction held 6 bases outside the gene matches. Germline-derived CDR1 and CDR2 are SGHTA and FQGNSA. This CDR3 has 14 amino acids. The CDR3 sequence is CASSLAGGSYEQFF. In nucleotides, the CDR3 is TGTGCCAGCAGCTTAGCCGGCGGGAGCTACGAGCAGTTCTTC.

A remark on this clonotype: A much larger clone differs from this one at a single base, so this may be a read error. V is TRBV6-1 and J is TRBJ2-1, with 13 bases fitting TRBD2. The end of the DNA aligns better with TRBJ2-7, so the J call may be wrong. Germline assignment: CDR1 MNHNS and CDR2 SASEGT. The CDR3 is made up of 18 amino acids. CDR3 in DNA: TGTGCCAGCAGCCACCCTGGGACTAGCGGGACCTCCTACAATGAGCAGTACTTC. It codes for CASSHPGTSGTSYNEQYF.

The rearrangement uses TRBV7-2 and TRBJ2-1; 14 bases are shared with TRBD2. Germline CDR1 reads SGHTA; CDR2 reads FQGNSA. With 4 bases clipped from V and 9 bases from J, the junction kept 2 bases outside the gene matches. This CDR3 is 14 amino acids long. The CDR3 loop reads CASSWGTSGSEQFF. CDR3 sequence (DNA): TGTGCCAGCAGCTGGGGGACTAGCGGGAGTGAGCAGTTCTTC. Using reference TRBV7-2 and TRBJ2-1 for the parts outside the CDR3, the full variable domain is GAGVSQSPSNKVTEKGKDVELRCDPISGHTALYWYRQSLGQGLEFLIYFQGNSAPDKSGLPSDRFSAERTGGSVSTLTIQRTQQEDSAVYLCASSWGTSGSEQFFGPGTRLTVL.

This clonotype was seen more than once but under ten times. V usage is TRBV6-1 and J usage is TRBJ2-5, with TRBD2 matching 7 bases. The CDR3 length is 17 residues. V trimming: 6 bases; J trimming: 4 bases; junction bases outside the gene matches: 17. The germline V gene encodes CDR1 MNHNS and CDR2 SASEGT. This CDR3 is CASRGPIWAGVVETQYF. The CDR3 bases are TGTGCCAGCAGAGGCCCCATATGGGCGGGAGTGGTAGAGACCCAGTACTTC.

The chain links TRBV10-1 to TRBJ2-3, with TRBD2 identical over 7 bases. The V gene's germline CDR1 is WNHNN and CDR2 SYGVQD (reference sequence). This CDR3 spans 15 amino acids. The V gene end was trimmed by 3 bases and the J gene end by 2 bases; junction bases not matched to a gene: 5. CDR3 DNA: TGCGCCAGCAGTGACCAGCGGGATGACACAGATACGCAGTATTTT. This codes for CASSDQRDDTDTQYF.

J is TRBJ2-5 and V is TRBV6-5; 7 nucleotides agree with TRBD1. The assigned J gene may be wrong: the sequence end matches TRBJ2-1 better. From germline, CDR1 is MNHEY and CDR2 SVGAGI. The CDR3 has 13 residues. The CDR3 protein is CASRSTGVNEQFF. The CDR3 bases are TGTGCCAGCAGATCTACAGGGGTTAATGAGCAGTTCTTC.

The chain is built from TRBV7-2 and TRBJ2-1; D is unresolved. V gave up 4 bases and J gave up 0 bases, with 13 bases separating them. Germline lookup yields CDR1 SGHTA and CDR2 FQGNSA. The CDR3 runs to 16 residues. The CDR3 DNA reads TGTGCCAGCAGCTCTGCCCCGAGTAGCTCCTACAATGAGCAGTTCTTC. This translates into CASSSAPSSSYNEQFF.

This clonotype has more than one count but fewer than ten. The rearrangement uses TRBV6-6 and TRBJ2-3, with 7 bases identical to TRBD2. J gave up 3 bases and V 6 bases, and 9 bases lay outside the gene matches. In germline, CDR1 is MNHNY, CDR2 SVGAGI (reference sequence). The CDR3 covers 15 residues. The CDR3 here is CASRKSGIGTDTQYF. The CDR3 DNA is TGTGCCAGCAGGAAAAGCGGGATAGGGACAGATACGCAGTATTTT.

Only a few counts were recorded for this clonotype. The J gene is TRBJ2-1, the V gene TRBV6-1; TRBD2 is a possible D gene (6 bases). Looked up from germline, CDR1 is MNHNS and CDR2 is SASEGT. Trimming took off 0 bases at V and 8 bases at J, with 11 bases between the two ends. The CDR3 loop spans 14 amino acids. CDR3 sequence (DNA): TGTGCCAGCAGTGAAGCTGGGGGGTTCGATGAGCAGTTCTTC. This codes for CASSEAGGFDEQFF.

The chain links TRBV6-1 to TRBJ2-1; tentative D call: TRBD1 (6 bases). Gene TRBJ2-7 matches the end of the DNA better, so the J call may be wrong. Per germline, CDR1 MNHNS and CDR2 SASEGT. The CDR3 runs to 17 residues. This CDR3 reads CASSEIVSSGGRGEQYF. CDR3 DNA: TGTGCCAGCAGTGAAATAGTTTCGAGCGGAGGCAGGGGCGAGCAGTACTTC.